A single T cell receptor (beta chain) is shown here with its context. The entry originates in a study of T cell changes during pregnancy in multiple sclerosis. Sequencing was performed with immunoSEQ multiplex PCR; in TCRdb, only in-frame clones are kept and a portion is missing. Among approximately 50,000 clones listed, 90% were seen once. Per germline, CDR1 MGHRA and CDR2 YSYEKL. Trimming at V came to 1 base and at J to 3 bases, leaving 7 bases not matched to a gene. CDR3 size: 17 residues. The sample here was peripheral blood, taken in the third trimester of pregnancy. This receptor was obtained from a female donor in good health, enrolled as a control in a pregnancy study. V usage is TRBV4-1 and J usage is TRBJ1-5; TRBD1 matches 9 bases. CDR3 coding DNA: TGCGCCAGCAGCCAAGTTGGGGACAGGGCCGCCAATCAGCCCCAGCATTTT. This codes for CASSQVGDRAANQPQHF.